The 23 T cell receptor beta chains below all came from one sample that was sequenced in a study of patients and donors after allogeneic stem cell transplantation (TCRdb year 2020). Libraries were constructed by RT-PCR. Sequencing was performed on a NextSeq 550. The public reads were reanalyzed by TCRdb: fastp trimming at Q25, MiXCR alignment, in-frame beta chains only. Rows with a matching CDR3 protein are joined into one entry that keeps the most common DNA and genes. The sample data list hundreds of thousands of distinct CDR3 sequences, and roughly 17% of these were observed just once. The ten largest make up roughly 7.2% of the sample. Sequenced material: blood, either unsorted or a sorted T cell fraction (not recorded which). These receptors came from a human donor who was either an allogeneic HSCT recipient or a stem cell or donor lymphocyte infusion donor (not recorded which). It is not recorded whose cells these are; they may come from a transplant donor.

This clonotype has just a few counts. This sequence joins TRBV7-7 and TRBJ2-3; D unclear. CDR1 and CDR2 from the germline V gene are SSHAT and FNYEAQ (reference sequence). V was trimmed by 5 bases and J by 6 bases, leaving 12 bases between them. The CDR3 is 13 residues long. CDR3 nucleotides: TGTGCCAGCAGCCCCCGGATGGAGGATACGCAGTATTTT. The encoded protein is CASSPRMEDTQYF.

This clonotype was detected only a few times. This chain uses TRBV10-3 with TRBJ2-1; 11 nucleotides match TRBD2. Trimming cost V 2 bases and J 12 bases; bases outside gene matches: 3. CDR1 is ENHRY and CDR2 is SYGVKD in the germline V gene. This CDR3 has 13 residues. The CDR3 DNA reads as TGTGCCATCAGTGAGACTAGCGGGAGTGGGCAGTTCTTC. Its protein is CAISETSGSGQFF.

This clonotype was found a few times. The chain joins TRBV4-1 to TRBJ2-3; the match to TRBD2 covers 13 bases. The V gene's germline CDR1 is MGHRA and CDR2 YSYEKL. The CDR3 loop spans 18 amino acids. The V segment lost 0 bases and the J segment 4 bases; nucleotides outside the gene matches: 7. The CDR3 region is CASSQETSGGAVPDTQYF. The CDR3 DNA sequence: TGCGCCAGCAGCCAAGAAACTAGCGGGGGGGCCGTTCCAGATACGCAGTATTTT.

There are a few counts of this clonotype. The chain is built from TRBV25-1 and TRBJ1-4; tentative D call: TRBD1 (6 bases). Germline values: CDR1 MGHDK, CDR2 SYGVNS. The V and J ends lost 4 bases and 8 bases respectively, with 17 bases between them. CDR3 length equals 15 residues. The CDR3 protein is CASSVLRGNKEKLFF. DNA of the CDR3: TGTGCCAGCAGTGTACTCAGGGGAAATAAAGAAAAACTGTTTTTT.

This clonotype was detected only a few times. The chain has TRBV27 and TRBJ2-7, with D possibly being TRBD2 (5 bases). Germline-derived CDR1 and CDR2 are MNHEY and SMNVEV (reference sequence). Deletions cut 6 bases from V and 2 bases from J, with 11 bases between. This CDR3 region has 13 residues. CDR3: CASRTTGTYEQYF. The CDR3 DNA reads TGTGCCAGCAGGACAACGGGGACCTACGAGCAGTACTTC.

This rearrangement joins TRBV7-2 to TRBJ2-5, with D uncertain. The length of the CDR3 is 13 residues. Germline loops: CDR1 SGHTA, CDR2 FQGNSA. V was clipped by 3 bases and J by 6 bases, with 11 bases between them. CDR3 sequence reads: CASSLQVVQTQYF. In DNA form, the CDR3 reads TGTGCCAGCAGCTTGCAGGTGGTACAGACCCAGTACTTC. The whole variable domain, filled in from reference TRBV7-2 and TRBJ2-5, reads GAGVSQSPSNKVTEKGKDVELRCDPISGHTALYWYRQSLGQGLEFLIYFQGNSAPDKSGLPSDRFSAERTGGSVSTLTIQRTQQEDSAVYLCASSLQVVQTQYFGPGTRLLVL.

CDR3: CASSPRGREETQYF. CDR3 in DNA: TGTGCCAGCAGCCCCCGAGGAAGGGAAGAGACCCAGTACTTC. The chain uses TRBV3-1 and TRBJ2-5; D gene unclear. Looked up from germline, CDR1 is LGHDT and CDR2 is YNNKEL (reference sequence). Trimming cost V 4 bases and J 3 bases, with 12 bases left between them. The CDR3 has 14 amino acids.

The CDR3 sequence: CASSLVRAFRETQYF. The DNA of the CDR3 is TGTGCCAGCAGTTTGGTCAGGGCCTTCCGGGAGACCCAGTACTTC. The chain links TRBV12-3 or TRBV12-4 to TRBJ2-5; perhaps TRBD1 as D (5 bases). CDR3 length equals 15 residues. Trimming removed 3 bases at V and 5 bases at J, with 16 bases between.

This chain connects TRBV20-1 to TRBJ1-1, with D possibly matching TRBD1 (5 bases). The V gene's germline CDR1 is DFQATT and CDR2 SNEGSKA (reference sequence). The ends were cut back, 0 bases at V and 4 bases at J, with 9 bases in the middle. The CDR3 has 13 amino acids. DNA for the CDR3: TGCAGTGCTAGAGATGGGGGGAGCACTGAAGCTTTCTTT. Translation: CSARDGGSTEAFF.

The CDR3: CASSLDRGRGIEQYF. For the CDR3, the DNA is TGTGCCAGCAGCTTAGACCGGGGGCGGGGAATCGAGCAGTACTTC. The genes are TRBV7-2 and TRBJ2-7, with D perhaps assigned TRBD1 or TRBD2 (6 bases each). Germline V gene lookup returns CDR1 SGHTA and CDR2 FQGNSA. Trimming took off 1 base at V and 6 bases at J, with 16 bases between the two ends. The CDR3 length is 15 residues.

Many counts were recorded for this clonotype. This sequence joins TRBV12-3 or TRBV12-4 and TRBJ2-7; D is uncertain. This CDR3 has 14 amino acids. Trimming removed 1 base from V and 3 bases from J, with 10 bases in between. In nucleotides, the CDR3 is TGTGCCAGCAGTTTAGAGGCTCAGCTCTACGAGCAGTACTTC. It translates to CASSLEAQLYEQYF.

This clonotype was detected a few times. The chain employs TRBV4-1 and TRBJ2-5; D ambiguous. V was clipped by 4 bases and J by 5 bases, with 11 bases between them. Germline CDR1 reads MGHRA; CDR2 reads YSYEKL. The length of the CDR3 is 13 residues. The CDR3 coding sequence is TGCGCCAGCAGCCCTATTTTGGGTGAGACCCAGTACTTC. Translating it yields CASSPILGETQYF.

This clonotype was observed a few times. The chain uses TRBV11-3 and TRBJ2-1, with 7 bases matching TRBD1. Germline V gene lookup returns CDR1 SGHNT and CDR2 YENEEA. The CDR3 is 14 residues long. V shed 1 base, J shed 7 bases, and the junction held 4 bases outside the gene matches. This CDR3 is CASSLGRRGNEQFF. CDR3 DNA sequence: TGTGCCAGCAGCTTAGGTCGCAGGGGGAATGAGCAGTTCTTC.

This clonotype was counted only a few times. The V gene is TRBV11-1, the J gene TRBJ1-3, with 9 nucleotides matching TRBD1. CDR3 length equals 18 residues. Looked up from germline, CDR1 is SGHAT and CDR2 is FQDESV (reference sequence). J gave up 4 bases and V 2 bases, and 12 bases lay outside the gene matches. CDR3: CASSLPGQGWYAGNTIYF. The DNA of the CDR3 is TGTGCCAGCAGCTTACCGGGACAGGGATGGTACGCAGGAAACACCATATATTTT. The full variable domain, rest sourced from reference TRBV11-1 and TRBJ1-3, is EAEVAQSPRYKITEKSQAVAFWCDPISGHATLYWYRQILGQGPELLVQFQDESVVDDSQLPKDRFSAERLKGVDSTLKIQPAELGDSAMYLCASSLPGQGWYAGNTIYFGEGSWLTVV.

This clonotype has just a few counts. This chain links TRBV6-1 with TRBJ1-1; D gene uncertain. CDR3 size: 14 residues. V was clipped by 6 bases and J by 7 bases, with 18 bases between them. CDR1 is MNHNS and CDR2 is SASEGT in the germline V gene. CDR3 loop: CASSQIYMTGEAFF. CDR3 sequence (DNA): TGTGCCAGCAGCCAAATTTATATGACGGGTGAAGCTTTCTTT.

V usage is TRBV7-3 and J usage is TRBJ2-1, with 8 bases identical to TRBD2. CDR1 is SGHTA, CDR2 FQGTGA, per germline. This CDR3 is 15 amino acids long. Trimming took 3 bases from V and 3 from J; bases not matched to a gene: 4. Written as DNA, the CDR3 is TGTGCCAGCAGCTTCCGACTAGCGAGCTACAATGAGCAGTTCTTC. Its translation: CASSFRLASYNEQFF.

The V and J genes are TRBV5-1 and TRBJ1-5, with 8 bases matching TRBD1. CDR3 length: 15 amino acids. The germline CDR1 and CDR2 sequences are SGHRS and YFSETQ. The ends lost 0 bases at V and 6 bases at J; junction bases unmatched: 5. DNA for the CDR3: TGCGCCAGCAGCTTGGCAGGGGGCAGGGGTCAGCCCCAGCATTTT. This gives the protein CASSLAGGRGQPQHF.

The CDR3 reads CSASPDTYGYTF. The DNA for the CDR3 is TGCAGTGCTAGCCCTGACACCTATGGCTACACCTTC. This chain uses TRBV20-1 with TRBJ1-2; no reliable D call. Germline loops: CDR1 DFQATT, CDR2 SNEGSKA (reference sequence). V gave up 3 bases and J gave up 4 bases, with 9 bases separating them. The length of the CDR3 is 12 residues.

This clonotype was picked up a small number of times. This CDR3 reads CASSEGFVGTDVADTQYF. CDR3 coding DNA: TGTGCCAGCAGTGAGGGCTTTGTTGGAACAGACGTGGCAGATACGCAGTATTTT. This sequence joins TRBV2 and TRBJ2-3; D gene ambiguous. Germline CDR1 reads SNHLY; CDR2 reads FYNNEI. Between the trimmed V and J ends, which lost 3 bases and 4 bases, there was a span of 23 bases. CDR3 length: 18 amino acids.

This clonotype was seen only a few times. This rearrangement joins TRBV7-8 to TRBJ2-5, with D perhaps matching TRBD2 (6 bases). CDR3 length equals 14 residues. V gave up 5 bases and J gave up 4 bases, with 14 bases separating them. Germline lookup yields CDR1 SGHVS and CDR2 FQNEAQ. As DNA, the CDR3 is TGTGCCAGCAGCGCCCCCCCAGCGGGAGAGACCCAGTACTTC. Translation: CASSAPPAGETQYF.

In DNA, the CDR3 is TGTGCCAACCGGGGGATGAACACTGAAGCTTTCTTT. Its translation is CANRGMNTEAFF. The V call is TRBV11-2, the J call TRBJ1-1; TRBD1 might be the D (5 bases). The CDR3 is 12 residues long. Germline V gives CDR1 SGHAT, CDR2 FQNNGV. The V and J ends lost 10 bases and 0 bases respectively, with 9 bases between them.

The J gene is TRBJ2-3, the V gene TRBV5-5, with 7 bases matching TRBD1. The CDR3 runs 15 residues. Germline assignment: CDR1 SGHKS and CDR2 YYEKEE (reference sequence). V lost 0 bases to trimming and J lost 4 bases; unmatched junction nucleotides: 5. DNA for the CDR3: TGTGCCAGCAGCTTGGATTACAGGGGTTCAGATACGCAGTATTTT. Protein: CASSLDYRGSDTQYF.

The chain employs TRBV10-3 and TRBJ2-2; 7 bases agree with TRBD2. Germline lookup yields CDR1 ENHRY and CDR2 SYGVKD. This CDR3 is built from 16 residues. After removal of 3 bases from V and 5 bases from J, the junction contained 9 bases not matched to a gene. CDR3 protein: CAISDRRGSGTGELFF. The DNA of the CDR3 is TGTGCCATCAGTGATCGGCGCGGGAGTGGGACCGGGGAGCTGTTTTTT.